This T cell receptor (beta chain) was documented in a study of OX40 agonist ivuxolimab in advanced cancers. Turning to the study itself: Patients received ivuxolimab, an agonistic anti-OX40 (CD134) antibody. General study points: At 0.1 to 3.0 mg/kg, clonal expansion of CD4+ and CD8+ blood T cells had occurred by week 6. At 0.1-3.0 mg/kg, partial responders had clonal expansion among the lowest observed.

Of note for this clone: The antigen is undetermined.

Clones were read by immunoSEQ multiplex PCR, and TCRdb kept only the in-frame ones, dropping some. There are 90,000 to 100,000 clones in the sample; about 91% occur only once, and around 2.5% lies in the top ten. Sequenced material: CD4+ or CD8+ T cells sorted from blood, taken in a trial of the OX40 agonist ivuxolimab. The origin of this receptor is an adult with an advanced solid tumor such as melanoma, head and neck, liver or kidney cancer.

CDR3 sequence: CASSSTGSGRSEQYF. The DNA of the CDR3 is TGCGCCAGCAGTTCAACAGGGAGCGGGAGGTCCGAGCAGTACTTC. The chain links TRBV10-1 to TRBJ2-7; 9 nucleotides align to TRBD2. This CDR3 contains 15 residues. Germline V gene lookup returns CDR1 WNHNN and CDR2 SYGVQD (reference sequence). V shed 5 bases and J 6 bases; nucleotides not matched to a gene: 11.